This T cell receptor beta chain was profiled in a study of technical replicates of blood from a few donors. V was clipped by 5 bases and J by 1 base; unmatched bases: 17. Germline values: CDR1 MNHEY, CDR2 SMNVEV (reference sequence). The CDR3 length is 20 residues. Using immunoSEQ multiplex PCR, the repertoire was profiled, and TCRdb retains in-frame clones only, with some absent. In the table there are 60,000 to 80,000 clones, roughly 92% of which are singletons. The rearrangement uses TRBV27 and TRBJ2-1; 10 nucleotides agree with TRBD2. The receptor's source is a human donor in good health. Sequenced sample: T cells isolated from PBMCs. Written as DNA, the CDR3 is TGTGCCAGCAGTGGTTATGAAGCGGGAGGGTTAGCCGGGTCCTACAATGAGCAGTTCTTC. Protein sequence: CASSGYEAGGLAGSYNEQFF.